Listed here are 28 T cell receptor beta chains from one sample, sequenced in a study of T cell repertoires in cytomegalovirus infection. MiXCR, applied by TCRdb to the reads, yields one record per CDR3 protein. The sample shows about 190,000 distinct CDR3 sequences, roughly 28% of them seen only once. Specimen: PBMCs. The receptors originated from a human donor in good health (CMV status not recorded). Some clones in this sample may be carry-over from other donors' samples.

The CDR3 region is CASRPIQGAWAEAFF. In DNA form, the CDR3 reads TGTGCCAGCAGACCCATTCAGGGGGCGTGGGCTGAAGCTTTCTTT. This chain joins TRBV11-2 and TRBJ1-1; 8 bases match TRBD1. Germline values: CDR1 SGHAT, CDR2 FQNNGV. V was clipped by 6 bases and J by 6 bases; unmatched bases: 12. The CDR3 totals 15 residues. Full variable domain (rest looked up from reference TRBV11-2 and TRBJ1-1): EAGVAQSPRYKIIEKRQSVAFWCNPISGHATLYWYQQILGQGPKLLIQFQNNGVVDDSQLPKDRFSAERLKGVDSTLKIQPAKLEDSAVYLCASRPIQGAWAEAFFGQGTRLTVV.

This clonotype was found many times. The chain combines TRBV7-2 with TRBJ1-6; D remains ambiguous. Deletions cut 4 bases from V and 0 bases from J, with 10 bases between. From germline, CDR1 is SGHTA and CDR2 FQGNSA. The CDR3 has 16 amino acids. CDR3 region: CASSYRDTSYNSPLHF. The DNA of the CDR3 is TGTGCCAGCAGCTACCGGGATACCTCCTATAATTCACCCCTCCACTTT.

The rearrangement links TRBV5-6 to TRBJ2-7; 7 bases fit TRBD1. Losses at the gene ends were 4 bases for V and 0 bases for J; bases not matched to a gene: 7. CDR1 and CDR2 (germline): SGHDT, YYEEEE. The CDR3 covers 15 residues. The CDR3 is CASSPRDSYSYEQYF. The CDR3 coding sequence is TGTGCCAGCAGCCCCCGGGACAGTTACTCCTACGAGCAGTACTTC.

In nucleotides, the CDR3 is TGTGCCAGCAGTCTCAACAGGGGGGGTTCCGGGGAGCTGTTTTTT. The encoded protein is CASSLNRGGSGELFF. V gene TRBV6-5 combines with J gene TRBJ2-2; possibly TRBD1 for D (8 bases). V was pared by 5 bases and J by 6 bases, with 16 bases between. In germline, CDR1 is MNHEY, CDR2 SVGAGI. This CDR3 is 15 amino acids long.

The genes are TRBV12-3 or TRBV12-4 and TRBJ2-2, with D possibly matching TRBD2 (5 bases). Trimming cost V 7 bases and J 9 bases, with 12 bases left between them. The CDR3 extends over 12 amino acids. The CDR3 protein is CASTLEDRELFF. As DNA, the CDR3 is TGTGCCAGCACCCTGGAGGATCGGGAGCTGTTTTTT.

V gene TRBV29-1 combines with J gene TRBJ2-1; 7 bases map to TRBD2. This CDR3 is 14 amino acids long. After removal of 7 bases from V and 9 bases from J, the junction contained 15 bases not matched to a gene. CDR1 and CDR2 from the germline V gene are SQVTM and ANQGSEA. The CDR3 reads CSANPGGLEGEQFF. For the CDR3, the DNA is TGCAGCGCAAACCCGGGAGGTCTCGAGGGTGAGCAGTTCTTC.

The CDR3 region is CASSPEDRLPYEQYF. CDR3 nucleotide sequence: TGTGCCAGTAGTCCAGAGGACAGACTACCCTACGAGCAGTACTTC. The rearrangement joins TRBV19 to TRBJ2-7, with D possibly being TRBD1 (6 bases). V shed 5 bases and J shed 2 bases, with 16 bases lying between them. Germline-derived CDR1 and CDR2 are LNHDA and SQIVND (reference sequence). This CDR3 spans 15 amino acids.

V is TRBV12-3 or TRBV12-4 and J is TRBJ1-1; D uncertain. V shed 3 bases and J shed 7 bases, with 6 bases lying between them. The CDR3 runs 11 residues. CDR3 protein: CASSFRSEAFF. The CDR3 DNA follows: TGTGCCAGCAGTTTCCGGAGTGAAGCTTTCTTT.

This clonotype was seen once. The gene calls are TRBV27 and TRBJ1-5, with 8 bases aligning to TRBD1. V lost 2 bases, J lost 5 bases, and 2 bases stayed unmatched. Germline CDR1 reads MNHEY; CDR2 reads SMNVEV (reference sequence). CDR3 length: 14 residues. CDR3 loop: CASSLRQGYQPQHF. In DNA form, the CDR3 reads TGTGCCAGCAGTTTACGACAGGGGTATCAGCCCCAGCATTTT.

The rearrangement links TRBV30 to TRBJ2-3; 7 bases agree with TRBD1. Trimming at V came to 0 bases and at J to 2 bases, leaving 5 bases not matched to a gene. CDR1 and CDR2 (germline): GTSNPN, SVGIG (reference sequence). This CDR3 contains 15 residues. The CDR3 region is CAWSVTTGNTDTQYF. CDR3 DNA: TGTGCCTGGAGTGTAACGACAGGGAACACAGATACGCAGTATTTT.

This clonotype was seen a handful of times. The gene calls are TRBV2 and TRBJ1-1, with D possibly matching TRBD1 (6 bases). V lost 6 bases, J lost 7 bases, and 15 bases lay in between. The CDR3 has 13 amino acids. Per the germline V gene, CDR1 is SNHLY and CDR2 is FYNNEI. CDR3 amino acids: CASRVTGDGEAFF. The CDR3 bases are TGTGCCAGCAGGGTGACAGGTGACGGTGAAGCTTTCTTT. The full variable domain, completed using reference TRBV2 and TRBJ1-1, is EPEVTQTPSHQVTQMGQEVILRCVPISNHLYFYWYRQILGQKVEFLVSFYNNEISEKSEIFDDQFSVERPDGSNFTLKIRSTKLEDSAMYFCASRVTGDGEAFFGQGTRLTVV.

CDR3 bases: TGTGCCAGTAGATTTGACAATGAGCAGTTCTTC. Encoded protein: CASRFDNEQFF. This sequence joins TRBV19 and TRBJ2-1; the D is unclear. Between the trimmed V and J ends, which lost 6 bases and 5 bases, there was a span of 5 bases. This CDR3 region has 11 residues. The germline V gene has CDR1 LNHDA and CDR2 SQIVND (reference sequence).

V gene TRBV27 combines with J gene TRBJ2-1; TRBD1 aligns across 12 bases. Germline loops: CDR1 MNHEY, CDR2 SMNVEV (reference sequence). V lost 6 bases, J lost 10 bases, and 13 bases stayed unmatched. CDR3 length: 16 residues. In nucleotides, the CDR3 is TGTGCCAGCAGCACCCGGGCGGGACAGGGGGCAAACGAGCAGTTCTTC. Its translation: CASSTRAGQGANEQFF.

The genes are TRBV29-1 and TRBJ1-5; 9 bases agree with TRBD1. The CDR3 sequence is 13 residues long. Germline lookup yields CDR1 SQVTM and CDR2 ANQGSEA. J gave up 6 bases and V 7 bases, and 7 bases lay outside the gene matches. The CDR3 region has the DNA TGCAGCGGGGGGACAGGGAGCGGTCAGCCCCAGCATTTT. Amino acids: CSGGTGSGQPQHF.

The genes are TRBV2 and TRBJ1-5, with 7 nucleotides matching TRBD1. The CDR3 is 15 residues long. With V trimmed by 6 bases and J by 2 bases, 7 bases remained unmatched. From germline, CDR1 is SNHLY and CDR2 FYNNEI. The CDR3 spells CASRSDRHGNQPQHF. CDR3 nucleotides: TGTGCCAGCAGATCGGACAGGCATGGCAATCAGCCCCAGCATTTT.

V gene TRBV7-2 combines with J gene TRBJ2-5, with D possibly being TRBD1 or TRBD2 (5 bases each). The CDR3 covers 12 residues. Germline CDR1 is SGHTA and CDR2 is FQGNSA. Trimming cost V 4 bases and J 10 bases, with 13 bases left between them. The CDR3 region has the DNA TGTGCCAGCAGCTCGGGACCGCGGAGCCAGTACTTC. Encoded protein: CASSSGPRSQYF.

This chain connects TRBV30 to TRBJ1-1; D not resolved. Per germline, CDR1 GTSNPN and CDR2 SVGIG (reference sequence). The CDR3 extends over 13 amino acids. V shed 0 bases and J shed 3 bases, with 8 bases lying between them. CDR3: CAWSVREDTEAFF. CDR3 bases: TGTGCCTGGAGTGTACGGGAGGACACTGAAGCTTTCTTT.

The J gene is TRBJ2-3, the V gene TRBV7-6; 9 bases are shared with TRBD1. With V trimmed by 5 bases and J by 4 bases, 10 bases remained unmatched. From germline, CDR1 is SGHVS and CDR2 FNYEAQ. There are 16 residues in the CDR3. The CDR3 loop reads CASSLQPGQGSDTQYF. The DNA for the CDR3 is TGTGCCAGCAGCCTCCAACCGGGACAGGGTTCAGATACGCAGTATTTT.

CDR3 region: CASTLGGDYTYTF. The CDR3 coding sequence is TGTGCCAGCACCCTGGGGGGAGACTATACCTACACCTTC. The chain combines TRBV12-3 or TRBV12-4 with TRBJ1-2; TRBD1 might be the D (5 bases). The CDR3 covers 13 residues. V gave up 7 bases and J gave up 10 bases, with 19 bases separating them.

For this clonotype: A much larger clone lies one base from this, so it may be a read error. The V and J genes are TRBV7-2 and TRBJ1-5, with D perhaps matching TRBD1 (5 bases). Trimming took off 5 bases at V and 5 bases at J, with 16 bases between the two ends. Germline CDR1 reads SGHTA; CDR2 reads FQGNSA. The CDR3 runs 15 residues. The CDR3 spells CASSEEGAAYQPQHF. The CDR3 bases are TGTGCCAGCAGCGAAGAAGGGGCGGCCTATCAGCCCCAGCATTTT. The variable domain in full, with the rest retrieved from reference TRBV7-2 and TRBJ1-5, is GAGVSQSPSNKVTEKGKDVELRCDPISGHTALYWYRQSLGQGLEFLIYFQGNSAPDKSGLPSDRFSAERTGGSVSTLTIQRTQQEDSAVYLCASSEEGAAYQPQHFGDGTRLSIL.

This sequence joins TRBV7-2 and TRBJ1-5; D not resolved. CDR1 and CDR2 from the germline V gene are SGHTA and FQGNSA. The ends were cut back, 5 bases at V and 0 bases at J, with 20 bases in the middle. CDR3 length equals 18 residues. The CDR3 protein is CASSTQLGLGYSNQPQHF. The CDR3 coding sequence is TGTGCCAGCAGCACCCAATTGGGCCTTGGTTATAGCAATCAGCCCCAGCATTTT.

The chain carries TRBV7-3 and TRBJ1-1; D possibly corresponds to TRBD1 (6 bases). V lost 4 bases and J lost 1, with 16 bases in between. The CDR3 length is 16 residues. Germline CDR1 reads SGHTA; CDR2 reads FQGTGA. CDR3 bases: TGTGCCAGCAGCTCAGGGGCCAAAAGAGGGAACACTGAAGCTTTCTTT. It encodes CASSSGAKRGNTEAFF.

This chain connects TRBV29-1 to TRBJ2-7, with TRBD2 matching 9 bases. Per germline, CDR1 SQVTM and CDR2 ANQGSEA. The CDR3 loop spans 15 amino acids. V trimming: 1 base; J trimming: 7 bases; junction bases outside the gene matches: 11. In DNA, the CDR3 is TGCAGCGTTGAAGTTTACGGCGGGGGGGCGGAAGAGCAGTACTTC. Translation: CSVEVYGGGAEEQYF.

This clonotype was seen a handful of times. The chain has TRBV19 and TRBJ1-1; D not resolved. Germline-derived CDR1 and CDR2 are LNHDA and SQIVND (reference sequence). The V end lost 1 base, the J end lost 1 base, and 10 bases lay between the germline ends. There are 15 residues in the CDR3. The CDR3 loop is CASSIVASGNTEAFF. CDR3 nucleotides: TGTGCCAGTAGTATAGTGGCCTCGGGGAACACTGAAGCTTTCTTT.

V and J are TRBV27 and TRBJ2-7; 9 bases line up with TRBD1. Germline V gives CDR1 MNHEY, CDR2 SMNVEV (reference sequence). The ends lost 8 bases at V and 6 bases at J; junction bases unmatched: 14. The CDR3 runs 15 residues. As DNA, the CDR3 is TGTGCCAGCTCACCCTTAGGACAGGGGCGGGCCGAGCAGTACTTC. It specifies CASSPLGQGRAEQYF.

In nucleotides, the CDR3 is TGCAGCGTACAACCGGGACAGTGGGACTCCTACAATGAGCAGTTCTTC. Translating it yields CSVQPGQWDSYNEQFF. This chain connects TRBV29-1 to TRBJ2-1; 7 bases map to TRBD1. The junction had 11 bases not matched to a gene; V was cut back by 6 bases and J by 0 bases. CDR3 length: 16 residues. Germline-derived CDR1 and CDR2 are SQVTM and ANQGSEA.

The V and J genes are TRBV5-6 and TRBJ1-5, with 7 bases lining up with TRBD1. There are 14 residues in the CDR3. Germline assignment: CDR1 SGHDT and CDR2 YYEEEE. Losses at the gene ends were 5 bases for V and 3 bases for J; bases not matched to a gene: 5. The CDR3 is CASSYDRDNQPQHF. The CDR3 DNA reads TGTGCCAGCAGTTACGACAGGGACAATCAGCCCCAGCATTTT.

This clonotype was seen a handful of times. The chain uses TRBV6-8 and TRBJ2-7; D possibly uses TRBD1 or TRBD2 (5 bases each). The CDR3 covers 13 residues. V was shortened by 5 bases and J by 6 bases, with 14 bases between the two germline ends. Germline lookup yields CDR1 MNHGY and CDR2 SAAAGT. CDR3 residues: CASSRDQRTEQYF. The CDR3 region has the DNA TGTGCCAGCAGTCGGGACCAAAGGACCGAGCAGTACTTC.